These 10 T cell receptor beta chains were sequenced from one sample in a study of T cell responses to AZD1222 COVID-19 vaccine. The assay was immunoSEQ multiplex PCR, and TCRdb's table has in-frame clones only and misses some. The table lists 150,000 to 200,000 clones, approximately 91% of them singletons. The source was peripheral blood, collected on day 0 of AZD1222 vaccination. These receptors all stem from an adult in good health.

The genes are TRBV18 and TRBJ1-2; a weak D match, TRBD1 (5 bases). The CDR3 extends over 16 amino acids. Trimming pared 1 base from V and 4 bases from J, leaving 16 bases between. Germline V CDR1 and CDR2: KGHSH, LQKENI. The CDR3 is CASSPRGTAEGYGYTF. The CDR3 region has the DNA TGTGCCAGCTCACCACGAGGGACCGCCGAGGGCTATGGCTACACCTTC. Full variable domain (rest looked up from reference TRBV18 and TRBJ1-2): NAGVMQNPRHLVRRRGQEARLRCSPMKGHSHVYWYRQLPEEGLKFMVYLQKENIIDESGMPKERFSAEFPKEGPSILRIQQVVRGDSAAYFCASSPRGTAEGYGYTFGSGTRLTVV.

The chain links TRBV18 to TRBJ1-4, with 7 bases fitting TRBD1. Trimming cost V 2 bases and J 3 bases; bases outside gene matches: 3. The CDR3 sequence is 15 residues long. CDR1 KGHSH and CDR2 LQKENI come from the germline V gene. CDR3 sequence reads: CASSPTGTANEKLFF. For the CDR3, the DNA is TGTGCCAGCTCACCAACCGGGACAGCTAATGAAAAACTGTTTTTT.

The chain uses TRBV7-9 and TRBJ1-4, with D perhaps TRBD1 (5 bases). The CDR3 has 18 residues. The V end was cut by 5 bases, the J end by 7 bases, with 26 bases between. Per germline, CDR1 SEHNR and CDR2 FQNEAQ (reference sequence). The CDR3 protein is CASSRAGGGDHRSEKLFF. The DNA of the CDR3 is TGTGCCAGCAGCCGCGCGGGGGGTGGCGACCACCGCTCTGAAAAACTGTTTTTT.

The chain carries TRBV5-4 and TRBJ2-3; no reliable D call. From germline, CDR1 is SGHNT and CDR2 YYREEE (reference sequence). V shed 0 bases and J shed 0 bases, with 5 bases lying between them. This CDR3 contains 14 residues. The CDR3 DNA reads as TGTGCCAGCAGCTTGGCGGCGAGCACAGATACGCAGTATTTT. Translation gives CASSLAASTDTQYF.

The chain carries TRBV20-1 and TRBJ1-5, with TRBD1 matching 7 bases. Germline V CDR1 and CDR2: DFQATT, SNEGSKA (reference sequence). CDR3 length: 16 amino acids. V trimming: 3 bases; J trimming: 1 base; junction bases outside the gene matches: 9. The CDR3: CSASSEGTESNQPQHF. The CDR3 DNA sequence: TGCAGTGCTAGTTCAGAAGGGACAGAAAGCAATCAGCCCCAGCATTTT.

The V and J genes are TRBV19 and TRBJ2-7; D possibly corresponds to TRBD2 (6 bases). Per germline, CDR1 LNHDA and CDR2 SQIVND (reference sequence). The CDR3 has 14 residues. Trimming removed 3 bases from V and 2 bases from J, with 11 bases in between. CDR3 protein: CASSMDGLPYEQYF. CDR3 coding DNA: TGTGCCAGTAGTATGGACGGACTACCCTACGAGCAGTACTTC.

This clone was observed a single time. The rearrangement uses TRBV5-1 and TRBJ2-2; 9 bases line up with TRBD2. The CDR3 covers 17 residues. V lost 0 bases, J lost 0 bases, and 3 bases stayed unmatched. Germline-derived CDR1 and CDR2 are SGHRS and YFSETQ. The CDR3 sequence: CASSLGASGANTGELFF. Here the CDR3 DNA reads TGCGCCAGCAGCTTGGGGGCTAGCGGGGCGAACACCGGGGAGCTGTTTTTT.

A few counts support this clone. This chain joins TRBV6-5 and TRBJ1-2; 8 nucleotides align to TRBD1. In germline, CDR1 is MNHEY, CDR2 SVGAGI. This CDR3 contains 14 residues. After removal of 9 bases from V and 8 bases from J, the junction contained 14 bases not matched to a gene. The CDR3 loop is CASSPDRVAWGYTF. CDR3 bases: TGTGCCAGTTCGCCGGACAGGGTGGCGTGGGGCTACACCTTC.

This sequence joins TRBV28 and TRBJ2-1; TRBD2 aligns across 9 bases. CDR1 MDHEN and CDR2 SYDVKM come from the germline V gene. The CDR3 runs 14 residues. V lost 4 bases to trimming and J lost 7 bases; unmatched junction nucleotides: 5. The CDR3 DNA is TGTGCCAGCAGTTCTAGCGGGGCGGGGAATGAGCAGTTCTTC. Translating it yields CASSSSGAGNEQFF.

This chain joins TRBV18 and TRBJ1-1; D is unclear. The CDR3 contains 13 residues. The germline V and J ends were trimmed by 6 bases and 4 bases, with 12 bases remaining between them. In germline, CDR1 is KGHSH, CDR2 LQKENI. The CDR3 region is CASSPGSLTEAFF. The CDR3 bases are TGTGCCAGCTCCCCCGGGAGTCTCACTGAAGCTTTCTTT.